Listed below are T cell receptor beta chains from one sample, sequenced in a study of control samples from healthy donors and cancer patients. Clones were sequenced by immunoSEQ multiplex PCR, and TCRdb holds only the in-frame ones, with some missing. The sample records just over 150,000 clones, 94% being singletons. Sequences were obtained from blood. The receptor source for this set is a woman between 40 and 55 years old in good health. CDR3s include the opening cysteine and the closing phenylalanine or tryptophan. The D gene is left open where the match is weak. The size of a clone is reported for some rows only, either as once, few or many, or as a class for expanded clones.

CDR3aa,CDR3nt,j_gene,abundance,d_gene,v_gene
CASSAGPAGTQYF,TGTGCCAGCAGCGCCGGACCAGCGGGGACCCAGTACTTC,TRBJ2-5,-,-,TRBV7-3
CAIKEGGSSNQPQHF,TGTGCCATCAAGGAAGGAGGGTCGAGCAATCAGCCCCAGCATTTT,TRBJ1-5,-,-,TRBV10-3
CASSRTGFGNTIYF,TGTGCCAGCAGCCGGACAGGGTTTGGAAACACCATATATTTT,TRBJ1-3,once,TRBD1,TRBV27
CASSSRAEETQYF,TGTGCCAGCAGCTCCAGAGCCGAAGAGACCCAGTACTTC,TRBJ2-5,few,-,TRBV7-2
CSASGVAFSNQPQHF,TGCAGTGCTAGTGGGGTCGCGTTTAGCAATCAGCCCCAGCATTTT,TRBJ1-5,-,-,TRBV20-1
CASSPRGGTVLYEQYF,TGTGCCAGCAGCCCCCGGGGAGGGACAGTTCTTTACGAGCAGTACTTC,TRBJ2-7,-,-,TRBV13
CASSQVVGSTDTQYF,TGTGCCAGCAGCCAAGTAGTCGGAAGTACAGATACGCAGTATTTT,TRBJ2-3,-,-,TRBV14
CASSQGVATDTQYF,TGTGCCAGCAGCCAAGGAGTTGCCACAGATACGCAGTATTTT,TRBJ2-3,-,-,TRBV3-1/TRBV3-2
CATSRQGRQPQHF,TGTGCCACCAGCAGACAGGGGCGGCAGCCCCAGCATTTT,TRBJ1-5,-,-,TRBV15
CASSEPAVQETQYF,TGTGCCAGCAGTGAACCTGCAGTCCAAGAGACCCAGTACTTC,TRBJ2-5,-,-,TRBV2
CASSLRGDGLVNEQFF,TGTGCCAGCAGTTTACGGGGGGACGGTTTGGTCAATGAGCAGTTCTTC,TRBJ2-1,-,TRBD2,TRBV27
CASSGLSGNTIYF,TGTGCCAGCAGTGGCCTCTCTGGAAACACCATATATTTT,TRBJ1-3,-,-,TRBV7-2
CASSYEGVAYNSPLHF,TGTGCCAGCAGTTATGAGGGGGTCGCCTATAATTCACCCCTCCACTTT,TRBJ1-6,-,-,TRBV27
CASRVQGGPSNEQFF,TGTGCCAGCAGGGTCCAAGGAGGGCCTTCCAATGAGCAGTTCTTC,TRBJ2-1,-,-,TRBV6-5
CASSPIITTGATEAFF,TGCGCCAGCAGCCCGATCATAACGACAGGGGCCACTGAAGCTTTCTTT,TRBJ1-1,-,TRBD1,TRBV4-3
CASSSSTGTGGRYEQYF,TGTGCCAGCAGTTCCTCGACCGGGACAGGGGGCAGGTACGAGCAGTACTTC,TRBJ2-7,-,TRBD1,TRBV27
CASSLAHSEAFF,TGTGCCAGCAGCTTAGCGCACTCAGAAGCTTTCTTT,TRBJ1-1,-,-,TRBV11-1
CSVARGGWNTEAFF,TGCAGCGTTGCCAGAGGGGGTTGGAACACTGAAGCTTTCTTT,TRBJ1-1,once,-,TRBV29-1
CASSEFGGRAKNEQFF,TGTGCCAGCAGTGAGTTTGGCGGGAGGGCCAAGAATGAGCAGTTCTTC,TRBJ2-1,-,TRBD2,TRBV25-1
CASSTVTVSGANVLTF,TGTGCCAGCAGCACCGTGACCGTCTCTGGGGCCAACGTCCTGACTTTC,TRBJ2-6,-,-,TRBV7-9
CSPDRGYTF,TGCAGCCCGGACAGGGGCTACACCTTC,TRBJ1-2,-,TRBD1,TRBV29-1
CASSAGHLGANVLTF,TGTGCCAGTAGTGCAGGACACCTTGGGGCCAACGTCCTGACTTTC,TRBJ2-6,once,-,TRBV19
CASSPSYSDTEAFF,TGTGCCAGCAGCCCGTCTTACTCCGACACTGAAGCTTTCTTT,TRBJ1-1,once,-,TRBV3-1/TRBV3-2
CASSLANSGGTEAFF,TGCGCCAGCAGCTTGGCCAATTCGGGGGGCACTGAAGCTTTCTTT,TRBJ1-1,-,-,TRBV5-1
CASSARLAGDHYEQYF,TGTGCCAGCAGCGCCCGACTAGCGGGAGACCACTACGAGCAGTACTTC,TRBJ2-7,-,TRBD2,TRBV5-6
CASSGTSGNYEQYF,TGCGCCAGCAGCGGCACTAGCGGGAACTACGAGCAGTACTTC,TRBJ2-7,-,TRBD2,TRBV5-1
CASSFTENYGYTF,TGTGCCAGCAGCTTCACAGAGAACTATGGCTACACCTTC,TRBJ1-2,-,-,TRBV5-4
CASSLYAGSRTDTQYF,TGTGCCAGCAGCTTGTATGCGGGATCACGCACAGATACGCAGTATTTT,TRBJ2-3,-,-,TRBV5-8
CASSRGSGGEETQYF,TGTGCCAGCAGCCGGGGTAGCGGGGGCGAAGAGACCCAGTACTTC,TRBJ2-5,-,TRBD2,TRBV7-7
CASSPLGRSYNEQFF,TGTGCCAGTAGTCCTCTCGGGCGCTCCTACAATGAGCAGTTCTTC,TRBJ2-1,-,-,TRBV19
CASGQQGSYEQYF,TGTGCCAGCGGACAACAGGGGAGTTACGAGCAGTACTTC,TRBJ2-7,-,TRBD1,TRBV12-3/TRBV12-4
CASSEAAPANEKLFF,TGTGCCAGCAGTGAAGCCGCCCCAGCTAATGAAAAACTGTTTTTT,TRBJ1-4,-,-,TRBV25-1
CASSQPREGGRTEAFF,TGTGCCAGCAGCCAACCTAGGGAAGGAGGGAGAACTGAAGCTTTCTTT,TRBJ1-1,-,-,TRBV7-8
CASSVSDTGELFF,TGTGCCAGCAGCGTATCGGACACCGGGGAGCTGTTTTTT,TRBJ2-2,-,-,TRBV9
CAWSETPNTEAFF,TGTGCCTGGAGTGAGACCCCGAACACTGAAGCTTTCTTT,TRBJ1-1,once,-,TRBV30
CASSAYYGYTF,TGTGCCAGCAGTGCATACTATGGCTACACCTTC,TRBJ1-2,once,-,TRBV2
CASSTGTGLGEQYF,TGTGCCAGTAGTACAGGGACAGGGTTGGGAGAGCAGTACTTC,TRBJ2-7,-,TRBD1,TRBV19
CASSSGRDTEAFF,TGCGCCAGCAGCTCGGGCCGTGACACTGAAGCTTTCTTT,TRBJ1-1,-,-,TRBV5-1
CAWSVLYPASPGELFF,TGTGCCTGGAGTGTACTATACCCGGCGTCGCCCGGGGAGCTGTTTTTT,TRBJ2-2,-,-,TRBV30
CASRYGVGLAQDTQYF,TGTGCCAGCAGGTACGGTGTGGGACTGGCCCAAGATACGCAGTATTTT,TRBJ2-3,once,-,TRBV6-2/TRBV6-3